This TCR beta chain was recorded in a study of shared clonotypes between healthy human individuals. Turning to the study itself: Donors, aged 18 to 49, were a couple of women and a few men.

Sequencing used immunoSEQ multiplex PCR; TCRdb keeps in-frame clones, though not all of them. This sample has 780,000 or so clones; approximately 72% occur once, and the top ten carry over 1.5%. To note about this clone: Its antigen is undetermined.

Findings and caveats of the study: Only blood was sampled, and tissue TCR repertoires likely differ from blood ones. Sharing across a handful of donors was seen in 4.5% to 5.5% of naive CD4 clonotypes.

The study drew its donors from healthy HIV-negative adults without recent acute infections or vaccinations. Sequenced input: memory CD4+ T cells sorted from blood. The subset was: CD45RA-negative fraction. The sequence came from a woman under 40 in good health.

In nucleotides, the CDR3 is TGTGCCAGCAGCCGACCCGACAGGGGCGTTTATCGCCAAGAGACCCAGTACTTC. Its protein product is CASSRPDRGVYRQETQYF. The rearrangement links TRBV5-5 to TRBJ2-5, with 8 nucleotides matching TRBD1. Germline CDR1 is SGHKS and CDR2 is YYEKEE (reference sequence). The CDR3 extends over 18 amino acids. The V and J ends lost 4 bases and 1 base, in that order; junction bases with no gene match: 15.